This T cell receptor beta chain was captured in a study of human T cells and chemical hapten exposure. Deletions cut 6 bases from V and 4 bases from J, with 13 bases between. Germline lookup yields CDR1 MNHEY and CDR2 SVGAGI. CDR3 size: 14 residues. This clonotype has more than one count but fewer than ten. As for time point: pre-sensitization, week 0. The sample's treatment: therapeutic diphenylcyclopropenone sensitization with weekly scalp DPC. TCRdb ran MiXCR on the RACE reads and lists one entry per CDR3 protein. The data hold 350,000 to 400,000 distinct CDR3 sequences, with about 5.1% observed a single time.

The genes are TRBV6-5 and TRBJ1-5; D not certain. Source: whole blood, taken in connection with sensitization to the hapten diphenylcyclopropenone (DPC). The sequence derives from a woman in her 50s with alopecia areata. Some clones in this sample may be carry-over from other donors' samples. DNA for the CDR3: TGTGCCAGCAGCCCCTCAGAACGTAATCAGCCCCAGCATTTT. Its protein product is CASSPSERNQPQHF.